This TCR beta chain was sequenced during a study of CD8 T cells in Susac syndrome. Trimming shortened V by 0 bases and J by 2 bases, and 11 bases separated the two germline ends. This CDR3 has 15 amino acids. Per germline, CDR1 LGHNA and CDR2 YNFKEQ. Study-level points and caveats: The CD4+ T cell repertoires from Susac syndrome exhibited no clonal expansion.

Of note for this clonotype: Antigen specificity is unknown.

TCR beta from blood CD8+ and CD4+ T cells was sequenced. Negative isolation was applied to CD8+ and CD4+ T cells, and FACS enrichment was applied to TEMRA cells. Reverse transcription of roughly 0.5 to 1 ug RNA was carried out with random hexamers. Using its own MiXCR run on the immunoSEQ multiplex PCR reads, TCRdb lists one record per CDR3 protein. The sample gives about 240,000 distinct CDR3 sequences, 90% to 96% of which show up once; about 0.1% is in the top ten. Sample: CD4+ T cells from PBMCs. This TCR was sampled from a human donor with Susac syndrome. The chain recombines TRBV4-2 with TRBJ2-7, with D unclear. The CDR3 DNA is TGTGCCAGCAGCCAAGAATATGGACGGACCTACGAGCAGTACTTC. It yields the protein CASSQEYGRTYEQYF.